One and the same sample provided the 20 T cell receptor beta chains below, sequenced in a study of cytomegalovirus exposure and HLA in healthy donors. This PCR relied on a set of 60 Vbeta primers and 13 Jbeta primers. Only in-frame clones appear in the TCRdb table, and some are missing; sequencing was by immunoSEQ multiplex PCR. This table holds 150,000 to 200,000 clones, 73% found once. The sequencing sample was made of PBMCs. All receptors come from a woman younger than 30 in good health and CMV-seropositive.

This clone turned up a few times. V usage is TRBV5-5 and J usage is TRBJ2-7, with unresolved D. The CDR3 has 13 amino acids. Trimming took 3 bases from V and 4 from J, leaving 11 bases between them. Germline values: CDR1 SGHKS, CDR2 YYEKEE (reference sequence). In nucleotides, the CDR3 is TGTGCCAGCAGCTCGGCCTCCGGGTACGAGCAGTACTTC. Translation: CASSSASGYEQYF.

The CDR3: CASTLSSGTDTQYF. CDR3 nucleotides: TGTGCCAGCACATTATCCAGTGGCACAGATACGCAGTATTTT. The chain carries TRBV7-6 and TRBJ2-3; unclear D gene. The CDR3 sequence is 14 residues long. The V gene lost 7 bases and the J gene lost 1 base, with 12 bases spanning the gap. The germline gives CDR1 SGHVS, CDR2 FNYEAQ.

This chain links TRBV9 with TRBJ1-4; TRBD1 agrees at 9 bases. The germline V gene encodes CDR1 SGDLS and CDR2 YYNGEE. This CDR3 comprises 16 residues. J lost 5 bases, V lost 3 bases, and 8 bases had no gene match. In DNA, the CDR3 is TGTGCCAGCAGCGCTAACTACGGACAGGGGAATGAAAAACTGTTTTTT. Its translation is CASSANYGQGNEKLFF. The full variable domain, its missing parts supplied by reference TRBV9 and TRBJ1-4, is DSGVTQTPKHLITATGQRVTLRCSPRSGDLSVYWYQQSLDQGLQFLIQYYNGEERAKGNILERFSAQQFPDLHSELNLSSLELGDSALYFCASSANYGQGNEKLFFGSGTQLSVL.

The chain couples TRBV19 to TRBJ2-3; 8 positions agree with TRBD1. This CDR3 region has 16 residues. CDR1 and CDR2 (germline): LNHDA, SQIVND (reference sequence). V lost 4 bases and J lost 5; bases outside the gene matches: 11. The CDR3 sequence: CASSTSGTGSLDTQYF. Here the CDR3 DNA reads TGTGCCAGTAGTACGTCCGGGACAGGATCCTTAGATACGCAGTATTTT.

This clone has a handful of counts. V usage is TRBV11-3 and J usage is TRBJ1-5, with unresolved D. V lost 11 bases to trimming and J lost 6 bases, with 8 bases between them. Looked up from germline, CDR1 is SGHNT and CDR2 is YENEEA. This CDR3 contains 10 residues. CDR3 residues: CAGDPQPQHF. The CDR3 DNA reads as TGTGCCGGAGACCCTCAGCCCCAGCATTTT. The full variable domain, with the rest looked up from reference TRBV11-3 and TRBJ1-5, is EAGVVQSPRYKIIEKKQPVAFWCNPISGHNTLYWYLQNLGQGPELLIRYENEEAVDDSQLPKDRFSAERLKGVDSTLKIQPAELGDSAVYLCAGDPQPQHFGDGTRLSIL.

This clone showed up just a few times. The V call is TRBV7-9, the J call TRBJ2-1; D may be TRBD2 (5 bases). V was pared by 1 base and J by 14 bases, with 12 bases between. This CDR3 contains 12 residues. Germline CDR1 is SEHNR and CDR2 is FQNEAQ (reference sequence). The CDR3 reads CASSLVGEFKFF. The CDR3 DNA reads as TGTGCCAGCAGCTTAGTTGGGGAGTTCAAGTTCTTC.

The V gene is TRBV6-1, the J gene TRBJ1-1, with a tentative D call TRBD1 (6 bases). The CDR3 loop spans 14 amino acids. Germline V gene lookup returns CDR1 MNHNS and CDR2 SASEGT. Trimming stripped 4 bases from V and 10 bases from J, with 19 bases between. The CDR3 DNA sequence: TGTGCCAGCAGTGCCGGACAGATCTTATTCTTAGCTTTCTTT. Translation: CASSAGQILFLAFF.

This clone has a handful of counts. The chain couples TRBV19 to TRBJ1-1, with 11 nucleotides matching TRBD1. The CDR3 consists of 19 residues. CDR1 LNHDA and CDR2 SQIVND come from the germline V gene (reference sequence). The junction had 15 bases not matched to a gene; V was cut back by 5 bases and J by 1 base. The CDR3: CASSSKIRGQGVGNTEAFF. The CDR3 DNA follows: TGTGCCAGTAGTTCGAAGATCCGGGGACAGGGGGTTGGGAACACTGAAGCTTTCTTT.

This clone has only a few counts. The chain has TRBV29-1 and TRBJ2-7, with 14 bases fitting TRBD2. The J segment lost 12 bases and the V segment lost 4 bases, leaving 11 bases of the junction unmatched. The CDR3 extends over 14 amino acids. Germline V gene data show CDR1 as SQVTM and CDR2 as ANQGSEA. CDR3 sequence: CSVVTSGGGTAAYF. The CDR3 nucleotides read TGCAGCGTTGTGACTAGCGGGGGGGGGACGGCGGCGTACTTC.

This clone appeared a few times. V is TRBV2 and J is TRBJ2-5; 9 bases fit TRBD1. The CDR3 length is 13 residues. V dropped 6 bases and J dropped 3; count of bases not matched to a gene: 2. Germline-derived CDR1 and CDR2 are SNHLY and FYNNEI. CDR3 protein: CASRGQGEETQYF. The CDR3 DNA reads TGTGCCAGCAGGGGACAGGGAGAAGAGACCCAGTACTTC.

The chain is built from TRBV2 and TRBJ2-4; D is perhaps TRBD2 (7 bases). The CDR3 is made up of 16 amino acids. V lost 3 bases and J lost 0, with 12 bases in between. Germline assignment: CDR1 SNHLY and CDR2 FYNNEI. CDR3 bases: TGTGCCAGCAGTGAGGGGGGGGCGGGAGCCAAAAACATTCAGTACTTC. Residues: CASSEGGAGAKNIQYF. Full variable domain (rest looked up from reference TRBV2 and TRBJ2-4): EPEVTQTPSHQVTQMGQEVILRCVPISNHLYFYWYRQILGQKVEFLVSFYNNEISEKSEIFDDQFSVERPDGSNFTLKIRSTKLEDSAMYFCASSEGGAGAKNIQYFGAGTRLSVL.

V usage is TRBV10-2 and J usage is TRBJ2-2; 8 bases fit TRBD2. The CDR3 runs to 15 residues. Looked up from germline, CDR1 is WSHSY and CDR2 is SAAADI. V was pared by 7 bases and J by 0 bases, with 4 bases of the junction left unmatched. For the CDR3, the DNA is TGCGCCAGCACCGTTAGCGGGGCGAACACCGGGGAGCTGTTTTTT. Residues: CASTVSGANTGELFF.

The rearrangement joins TRBV2 to TRBJ2-7; TRBD1 aligns across 10 bases. CDR1 is SNHLY and CDR2 is FYNNEI in the germline V gene. Trimming removed 6 bases from V and 4 bases from J; junction bases left unmatched: 9. The CDR3 covers 15 residues. The CDR3 coding sequence is TGTGCCAGCAGCATAACCGGGACAGGGGTATACGAGCAGTACTTC. This codes for CASSITGTGVYEQYF.

The chain's CDR3 is CASSLSQGMNTEAFF. The CDR3 DNA reads TGTGCCAGCAGCCTCTCCCAGGGGATGAACACTGAAGCTTTCTTT. The chain is built from TRBV11-3 and TRBJ1-1; possibly TRBD1 for D (6 bases). The ends were cut back, 5 bases at V and 0 bases at J, with 13 bases in the middle. Germline CDR1 and CDR2: SGHNT and YENEEA. The CDR3 covers 15 residues. The variable domain in full, completed from reference TRBV11-3 and TRBJ1-1, reads EAGVVQSPRYKIIEKKQPVAFWCNPISGHNTLYWYLQNLGQGPELLIRYENEEAVDDSQLPKDRFSAERLKGVDSTLKIQPAELGDSAVYLCASSLSQGMNTEAFFGQGTRLTVV.

The chain has TRBV5-1 and TRBJ2-7; 9 positions agree with TRBD1. Looked up from germline, CDR1 is SGHRS and CDR2 is YFSETQ. The CDR3 spans 14 residues. The J segment lost 2 bases and the V segment lost 1 base, leaving 1 base of the junction unmatched. The CDR3 region is CASSLTGGTYEQYF. CDR3 coding DNA: TGCGCCAGCAGCTTGACAGGGGGCACCTACGAGCAGTACTTC.

This clone was counted a few times. The chain is built from TRBV19 and TRBJ2-6; weak D call: TRBD2 (5 bases). The V gene lost 7 bases and the J gene lost 0 bases, with 13 bases spanning the gap. CDR1 and CDR2 (germline): LNHDA, SQIVND (reference sequence). The CDR3 loop spans 16 amino acids. The CDR3 spells CASTQRTSSGANVLTF. In nucleotides, the CDR3 is TGTGCCAGTACTCAACGGACTTCCTCTGGGGCCAACGTCCTGACTTTC.

The chain couples TRBV6-1 to TRBJ1-6, with 7 bases matching TRBD1. V gave up 4 bases and J gave up 10 bases; unmatched junction bases: 7. The CDR3 contains 14 residues. Germline CDR1 is MNHNS and CDR2 is SASEGT. CDR3 sequence reads: CASSGEGARSPLHF. The CDR3 DNA follows: TGTGCCAGCAGTGGAGAGGGGGCAAGATCACCCCTCCACTTT.

The chain employs TRBV11-3 and TRBJ2-3; TRBD2 agrees at 7 bases. The trim removed 5 bases at V and 4 bases at J, leaving 12 bases unmatched. The germline gives CDR1 SGHNT, CDR2 YENEEA. CDR3 length: 16 residues. The CDR3 spells CASSPLHKTSPDTQYF. The CDR3 bases are TGTGCCAGCAGCCCATTACACAAGACTAGCCCAGATACGCAGTATTTT.

This clone was found a few times. The V gene is TRBV16, the J gene TRBJ1-5, with 9 bases identical to TRBD1. Trimming removed 5 bases from V and 3 bases from J; junction bases left unmatched: 14. The V gene's germline CDR1 is KGHSY and CDR2 FQNENV. The CDR3 runs 18 residues. This CDR3 is CASSYLGLTGGDNQPQHF. In DNA, the CDR3 is TGTGCCAGCAGCTACCTGGGCCTAACAGGGGGCGACAATCAGCCCCAGCATTTT.

This clone showed up just a few times. The J gene is TRBJ2-3, the V gene TRBV7-2; a possible D gene is TRBD2 (6 bases). Trimming took off 5 bases at V and 5 bases at J, with 14 bases between the two ends. The CDR3 runs to 14 residues. The germline gives CDR1 SGHTA, CDR2 FQGNSA. The CDR3 protein is CASSPRTIGDTQYF. The CDR3 DNA reads TGTGCCAGCAGCCCAAGGACTATAGGAGATACGCAGTATTTT. Filled out from reference TRBV7-2 and TRBJ2-3, the complete variable domain reads GAGVSQSPSNKVTEKGKDVELRCDPISGHTALYWYRQSLGQGLEFLIYFQGNSAPDKSGLPSDRFSAERTGGSVSTLTIQRTQQEDSAVYLCASSPRTIGDTQYFGPGTRLTVL.